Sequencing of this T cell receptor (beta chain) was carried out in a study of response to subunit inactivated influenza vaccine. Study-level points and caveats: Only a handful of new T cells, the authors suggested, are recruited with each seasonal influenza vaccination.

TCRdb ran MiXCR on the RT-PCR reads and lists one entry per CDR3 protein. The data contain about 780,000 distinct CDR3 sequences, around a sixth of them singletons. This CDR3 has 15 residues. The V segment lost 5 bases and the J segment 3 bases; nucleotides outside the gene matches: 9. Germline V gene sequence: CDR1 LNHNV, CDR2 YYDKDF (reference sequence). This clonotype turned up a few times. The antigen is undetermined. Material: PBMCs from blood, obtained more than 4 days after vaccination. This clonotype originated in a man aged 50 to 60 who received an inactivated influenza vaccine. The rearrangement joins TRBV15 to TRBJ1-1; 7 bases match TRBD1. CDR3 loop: CATSSQDRVYTEAFF. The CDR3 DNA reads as TGTGCCACCAGCTCTCAAGACAGGGTATACACTGAAGCTTTCTTT.